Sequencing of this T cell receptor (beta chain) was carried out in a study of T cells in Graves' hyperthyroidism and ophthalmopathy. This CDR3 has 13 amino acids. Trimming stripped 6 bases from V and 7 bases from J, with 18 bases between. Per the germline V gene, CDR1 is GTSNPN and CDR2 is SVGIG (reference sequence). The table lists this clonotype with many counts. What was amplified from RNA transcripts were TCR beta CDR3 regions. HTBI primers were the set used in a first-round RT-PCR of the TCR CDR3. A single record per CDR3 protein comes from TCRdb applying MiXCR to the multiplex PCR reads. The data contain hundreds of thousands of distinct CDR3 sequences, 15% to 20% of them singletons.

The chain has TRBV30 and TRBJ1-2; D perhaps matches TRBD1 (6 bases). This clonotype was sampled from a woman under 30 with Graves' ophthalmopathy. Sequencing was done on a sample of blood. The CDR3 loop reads CACTRKQGSGYTF. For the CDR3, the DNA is TGTGCCTGTACCCGCAAACAGGGATCTGGCTACACCTTC.